This T cell receptor (beta chain) was profiled in a study of technical replicates of blood from a handful of donors. Data came from immunoSEQ multiplex PCR; TCRdb stores just in-frame clones and leaves some out. The data hold tens of thousands of clones, with approximately 94% observed a single time. This CDR3 comprises 16 residues. Germline CDR1 reads SGHDT; CDR2 reads YYEEEE. Trimming removed 0 bases from V and 6 bases from J; junction bases left unmatched: 5. The source material was T cells isolated from PBMCs. The chain has TRBV5-6 and TRBJ2-2; TRBD2 matches at 10 bases. This clonotype was sampled from a human donor in good health. The CDR3 loop reads CASSLATSGASGELFF. In DNA, the CDR3 is TGTGCCAGCAGCTTGGCTACTAGCGGGGCCTCCGGGGAGCTGTTTTTT.